This T cell receptor beta chain came from a study of CD8 T cells in ankylosing spondylitis. TCRdb re-analysed the 5' RACE reads in MiXCR, keeping a single row per CDR3 protein. Of some 37,000 distinct CDR3 sequences in the sample, more than 15% were seen once. Germline loops: CDR1 MDHEN, CDR2 SYDVKM. The V end lost 5 bases, the J end lost 0 bases, and 11 bases lay between the germline ends. This CDR3 spans 15 amino acids. The specimen was blood. The rearrangement links TRBV28 to TRBJ2-1; possible D gene TRBD2, 5 bases. This clonotype was obtained from a male donor with ankylosing spondylitis or in good health (not recorded which). DNA for the CDR3: TGTGCCAGCAGTCCCCCGGGGAGCTCCTACAATGAGCAGTTCTTC. Amino acids: CASSPPGSSYNEQFF.